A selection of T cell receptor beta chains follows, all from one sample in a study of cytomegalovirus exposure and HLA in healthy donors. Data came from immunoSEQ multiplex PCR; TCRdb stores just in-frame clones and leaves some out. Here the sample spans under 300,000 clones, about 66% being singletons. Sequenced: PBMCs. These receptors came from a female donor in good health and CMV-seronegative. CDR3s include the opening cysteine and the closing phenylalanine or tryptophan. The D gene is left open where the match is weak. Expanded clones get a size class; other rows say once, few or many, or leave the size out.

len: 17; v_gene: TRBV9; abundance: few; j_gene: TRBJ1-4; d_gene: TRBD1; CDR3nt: TGTGCCAGCAGCGAGACAGGGGCCGGGACAACTAATGAAAAACTGTTTTTT; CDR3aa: CASSETGAGTTNEKLFF
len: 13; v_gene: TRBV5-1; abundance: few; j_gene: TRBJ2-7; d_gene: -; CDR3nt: TGCGCCAGCAGCTTGCGGCAGGGCTACGAGCAGTACTTC; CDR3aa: CASSLRQGYEQYF
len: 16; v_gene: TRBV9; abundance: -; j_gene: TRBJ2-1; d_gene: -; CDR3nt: TGTGCCAGCAGCGTAGGGGCCCCGACCAACTACAATGAGCAGTTCTTC; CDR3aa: CASSVGAPTNYNEQFF
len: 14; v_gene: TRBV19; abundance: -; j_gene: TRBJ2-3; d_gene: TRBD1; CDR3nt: TGTGCCAGTACGACGACAGGGACGGCGGATACGCAGTATTTT; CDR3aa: CASTTTGTADTQYF
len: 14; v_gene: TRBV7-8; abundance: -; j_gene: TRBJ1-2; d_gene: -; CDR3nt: TGTGCCAGCAGCTTTGTTACAGCGGTGGGTGGCTACACCTTC; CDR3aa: CASSFVTAVGGYTF
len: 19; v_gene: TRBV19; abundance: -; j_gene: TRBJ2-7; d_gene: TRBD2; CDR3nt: TGTGCCAGTAGCCGAACCATAACTAGCGGGAGAGGGGGCTCCTACGAGCAGTACTTC; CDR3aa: CASSRTITSGRGGSYEQYF
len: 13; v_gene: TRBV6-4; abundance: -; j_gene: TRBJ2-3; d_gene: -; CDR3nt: TGTGCCACTTCGGACAGAGCTCTCGATACGCAGTATTTT; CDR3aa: CATSDRALDTQYF
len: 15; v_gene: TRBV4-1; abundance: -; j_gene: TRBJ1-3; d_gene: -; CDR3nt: TGCGCCAGCAGCAACCCTTTTAGGGGAGGAAACACCATATATTTT; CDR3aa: CASSNPFRGGNTIYF
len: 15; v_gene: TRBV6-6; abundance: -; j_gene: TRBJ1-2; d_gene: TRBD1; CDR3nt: TGTGCCAGCTTACGGGGACAGGCCGAAACCTATGGCTACACCTTC; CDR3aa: CASLRGQAETYGYTF
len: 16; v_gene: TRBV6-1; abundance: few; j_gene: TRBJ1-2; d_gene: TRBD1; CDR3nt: TGTGCCAGCAGTGCCAAACCGGGACAGGGGATCTATGGCTACACCTTC; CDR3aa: CASSAKPGQGIYGYTF
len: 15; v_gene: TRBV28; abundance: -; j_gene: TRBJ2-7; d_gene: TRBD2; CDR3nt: TGTGCCAGCAGTGTCAGACTAGCGGGTTACTACGAGCAGTACTTC; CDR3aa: CASSVRLAGYYEQYF
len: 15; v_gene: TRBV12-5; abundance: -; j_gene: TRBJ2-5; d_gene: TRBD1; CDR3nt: TGTGCTAGTGGCTCTGGGACAGCCTCTCAAGAGACCCAGTACTTC; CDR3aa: CASGSGTASQETQYF
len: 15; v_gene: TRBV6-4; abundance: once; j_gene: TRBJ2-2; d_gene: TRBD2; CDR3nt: TGTGCCAGCAGTCCGTCTAGCGGGACCACCGGGGAGCTGTTTTTT; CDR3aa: CASSPSSGTTGELFF
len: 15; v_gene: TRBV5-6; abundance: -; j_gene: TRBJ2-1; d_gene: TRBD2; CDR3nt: TGTGCCAGCAGCCTAGCGGGAGGGCCGGGCTGCGAGCAGTTCTTC; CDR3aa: CASSLAGGPGCEQFF
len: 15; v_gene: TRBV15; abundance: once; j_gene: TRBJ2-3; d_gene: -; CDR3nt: TGTGCCACCAGCAGAAATCAGGGCCTCACAGATACGCAGTATTTT; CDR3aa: CATSRNQGLTDTQYF
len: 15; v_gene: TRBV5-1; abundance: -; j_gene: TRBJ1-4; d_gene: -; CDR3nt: TGCGCCAGCAGGCGTGATGCAGGGAGGTCGGAAAAACTGTTTTTT; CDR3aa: CASRRDAGRSEKLFF
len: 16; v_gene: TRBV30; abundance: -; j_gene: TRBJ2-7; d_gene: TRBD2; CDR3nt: TGTGCCTGGAACGGACTAGCGGGAGGAATACCCTACGAGCAGTACTTC; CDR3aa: CAWNGLAGGIPYEQYF
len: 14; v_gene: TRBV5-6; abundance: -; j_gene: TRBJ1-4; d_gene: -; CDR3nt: TGTGCCAGCACCTTGACAGGTTCTAATGAAAAACTGTTTTTT; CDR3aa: CASTLTGSNEKLFF
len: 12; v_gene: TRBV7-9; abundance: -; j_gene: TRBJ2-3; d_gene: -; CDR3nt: TGTTCCAGCCGCCGCGATATGGATACGCAGTATTTT; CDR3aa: CSSRRDMDTQYF
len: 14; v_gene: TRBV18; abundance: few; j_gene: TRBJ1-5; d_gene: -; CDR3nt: TGTGCCAGCTCACTAACAGGCAACAATCAGCCCCAGCATTTT; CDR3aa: CASSLTGNNQPQHF
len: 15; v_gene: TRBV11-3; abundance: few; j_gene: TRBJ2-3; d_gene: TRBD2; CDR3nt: TGTGCCAGCAGTCCCGGGACTAGCGGGCGAGATACGCAGTATTTT; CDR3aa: CASSPGTSGRDTQYF
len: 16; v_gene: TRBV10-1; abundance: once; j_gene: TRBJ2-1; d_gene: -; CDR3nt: TGCGCCAGCAGTGAGTCGAGGTCAAGCTCCTACAATGAGCAGTTCTTC; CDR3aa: CASSESRSSSYNEQFF
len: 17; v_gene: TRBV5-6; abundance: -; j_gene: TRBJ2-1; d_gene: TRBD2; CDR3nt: TGTGCCAGCAGCCCGCCTGGGGCGGGAGACCCCTACAATGAGCAGTTCTTC; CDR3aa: CASSPPGAGDPYNEQFF
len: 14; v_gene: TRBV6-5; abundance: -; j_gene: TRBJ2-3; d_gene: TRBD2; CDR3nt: TGTGCCAGCGATGGACTAGCGAGCACAGATACGCAGTATTTT; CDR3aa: CASDGLASTDTQYF
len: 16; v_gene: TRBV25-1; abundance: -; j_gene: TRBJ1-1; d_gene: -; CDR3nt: TGTGCCAGCAGAACGGGGGGCAGGGGTCAGAACACTGAAGCTTTCTTT; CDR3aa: CASRTGGRGQNTEAFF
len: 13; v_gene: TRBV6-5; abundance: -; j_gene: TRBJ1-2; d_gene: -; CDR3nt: TGTGCCAGCAGTTTACAGGTTAACTATGGCTACACCTTC; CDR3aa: CASSLQVNYGYTF
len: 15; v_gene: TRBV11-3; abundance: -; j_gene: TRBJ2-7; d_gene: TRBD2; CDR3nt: TGTGCCAGCAGCTTCGGTAGCGGGAACTCCTACGAGCAGTACTTC; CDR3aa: CASSFGSGNSYEQYF
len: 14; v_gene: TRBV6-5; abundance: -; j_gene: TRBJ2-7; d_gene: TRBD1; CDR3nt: TGTGCCAGCCATAAGGGGCAGGGGGCCTACGAGCAGTACTTC; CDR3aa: CASHKGQGAYEQYF
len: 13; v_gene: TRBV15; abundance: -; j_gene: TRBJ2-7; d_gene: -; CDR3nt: TGTGCCACCAGCAGAGATTCCAGGGGCGAGCAGTACTTC; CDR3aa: CATSRDSRGEQYF
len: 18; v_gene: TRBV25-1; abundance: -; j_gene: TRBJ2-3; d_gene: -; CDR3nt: TGTGCCAGCAGTGAAGGGTTTATTTTTGGTGGAGACACAGATACGCAGTATTTT; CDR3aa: CASSEGFIFGGDTDTQYF
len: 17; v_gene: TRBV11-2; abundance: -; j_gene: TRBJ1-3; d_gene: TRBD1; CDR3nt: TGTGCCAGCAGCTTAACGGTTGGACAGGGAGCGGGAAACACCATATATTTT; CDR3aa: CASSLTVGQGAGNTIYF
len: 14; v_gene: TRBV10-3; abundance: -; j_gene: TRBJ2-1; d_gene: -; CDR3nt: TGTGCCATCAGTCAAGACACCTCCTACAATGAGCAGTTCTTC; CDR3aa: CAISQDTSYNEQFF
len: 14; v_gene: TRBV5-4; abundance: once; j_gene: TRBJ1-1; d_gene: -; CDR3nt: TGTGCCAGCAGCCAGGGACAAAGAAACACTGAAGCTTTCTTT; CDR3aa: CASSQGQRNTEAFF
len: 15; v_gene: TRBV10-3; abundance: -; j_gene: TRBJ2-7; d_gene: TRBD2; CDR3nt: TGTGCCATCAGAAGACTAGCGGGAGATAGCCACGAGCAGTACTTC; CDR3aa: CAIRRLAGDSHEQYF
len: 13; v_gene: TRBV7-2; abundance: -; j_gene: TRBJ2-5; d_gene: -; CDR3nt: TGTGCCAGCAGCTTAGCGGGCAGGGAGACCCAGTACTTC; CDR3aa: CASSLAGRETQYF
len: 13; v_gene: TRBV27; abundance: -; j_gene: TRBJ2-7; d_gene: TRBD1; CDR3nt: TGTGCCAGCTCCTGGGGACAGGGTTACGAGCAGTACTTC; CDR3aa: CASSWGQGYEQYF